This entry lists 30 T cell receptor beta chains sequenced from one sample in a study of monozygotic twins with inflammatory bowel disease. TCRdb reanalyzed the 5' RACE reads and collapses them to one entry per CDR3 protein, without DNA. Its clone listing holds around 380,000 distinct CDR3 sequences. The sequencing input was blood. The receptors were gathered from a human donor with ulcerative colitis or Crohn's disease, or a healthy co-twin of an affected twin (not recorded which).

The chain recombines TRBV7-8 with TRBJ2-4; the TCRdb call, TRBD1, lacks DNA for checking. The CDR3 sequence is 14 residues long. CDR1 is SGHVS and CDR2 is FQNEAQ in the germline V gene. The CDR3 is CASSKPGGGHIQYF.

The rearrangement joins TRBV2 to TRBJ1-1. The length of the CDR3 is 15 residues. CDR1 and CDR2 from the germline V gene are SNHLY and FYNNEI. This chain's CDR3 is CASSVWAGMNTEAFF.

The rearrangement joins TRBV5-1 to TRBJ2-7. The CDR3 spans 15 residues. CDR1 and CDR2 (germline): SGHRS, YFSETQ. CDR3 residues: CASSLDGSINYEQYF.

The genes are TRBV6-5 and TRBJ2-1; with no DNA, the TCRdb D assignment of TRBD2 cannot be verified. Germline-derived CDR1 and CDR2 are MNHEY and SVGAGI. The CDR3 has 16 residues. CDR3 sequence reads: CASISRGGSTYNEQFF.

V gene TRBV4-1 combines with J gene TRBJ2-7; there is no DNA to check the TCRdb D call of TRBD1. The CDR3 totals 16 residues. Germline values: CDR1 MGHRA, CDR2 YSYEKL. The CDR3 reads CASSSAGQGIAYEQYF.

This chain links TRBV5-4 with TRBJ2-3. The CDR3 consists of 16 residues. Germline loops: CDR1 SGHNT, CDR2 YYREEE (reference sequence). CDR3 in amino acids: CASSLGQFPSTDTQYF.

The chain employs TRBV12-3 or TRBV12-4 and TRBJ2-3; TCRdb's D gene call, TRBD2, goes unchecked for lack of DNA. This CDR3 is built from 16 residues. CDR3 loop: CASRKDSGRASDTQYF.

The chain has TRBV5-1 and TRBJ2-1; there is no DNA to check the TCRdb D call of TRBD1. The germline CDR1 and CDR2 sequences are SGHRS and YFSETQ. CDR3 length equals 20 residues. CDR3 amino acids: CASSLARGVEAAHSYNEQFF.

This chain joins TRBV19 and TRBJ1-5. Germline CDR1 is LNHDA and CDR2 is SQIVND (reference sequence). This CDR3 is 13 amino acids long. This chain's CDR3 is CASSIDGEQPQHF. The complete variable domain, with remaining parts taken from reference TRBV19 and TRBJ1-5, reads DGGITQSPKYLFRKEGQNVTLSCEQNLNHDAMYWYRQDPGQGLRLIYYSQIVNDFQKGDIAEGYSVSREKKESFPLTVTSAQKNPTAFYLCASSIDGEQPQHFGDGTRLSIL.

This chain links TRBV10-2 with TRBJ1-2; TCRdb reports TRBD1, a call that lacks DNA to check it against. The CDR3 is 16 residues long. The germline CDR1 and CDR2 sequences are WSHSY and SAAADI. This CDR3 reads CASRARQAPALYGYTF.

This chain uses TRBV18 with TRBJ2-1; TCRdb picks TRBD1, but there is no DNA to check that call. Germline V gene lookup returns CDR1 KGHSH and CDR2 LQKENI. The CDR3 is 16 amino acids. CDR3 in amino acids: CASSPGGSVSYNEQFF. Filled out from reference TRBV18 and TRBJ2-1, the complete variable domain reads NAGVMQNPRHLVRRRGQEARLRCSPMKGHSHVYWYRQLPEEGLKFMVYLQKENIIDESGMPKERFSAEFPKEGPSILRIQQVVRGDSAAYFCASSPGGSVSYNEQFFGPGTRLTVL.

This chain links TRBV20-1 with TRBJ2-3; the TRBD2 assignment by TCRdb is unverifiable without DNA. Germline V gives CDR1 DFQATT, CDR2 SNEGSKA (reference sequence). The CDR3 spans 17 residues. The CDR3 loop reads CSALPLTSGFIDYTQYF.

The chain employs TRBV6-5 and TRBJ1-2; as DNA is missing, the TRBD1 call by TCRdb cannot be tested. Germline CDR1 is MNHEY and CDR2 is SVGAGI. The CDR3 is 13 residues long. The CDR3 protein is CASSYGGQGGYTF.

The V call is TRBV6-5, the J call TRBJ1-2. Germline CDR1 reads MNHEY; CDR2 reads SVGAGI. This CDR3 comprises 15 residues. CDR3 loop: CASSYSFAANYGYTF.

V gene TRBV5-1 combines with J gene TRBJ2-1. The CDR3 has 15 residues. CDR1 and CDR2 from the germline V gene are SGHRS and YFSETQ. CDR3: CASSLEMSSYNEQFF.

The chain joins TRBV5-1 to TRBJ2-2. In germline, CDR1 is SGHRS, CDR2 YFSETQ. This CDR3 is 15 amino acids long. The CDR3: CASKGWLRGTGELFF.

The rearrangement joins TRBV12-3 or TRBV12-4 to TRBJ2-3; TCRdb's D call of TRBD2 is untestable without DNA. CDR3 size: 15 residues. CDR3 protein: CASSPERTTGDTQYF.

This chain connects TRBV10-3 to TRBJ2-7; TCRdb's D call, TRBD1, is unchecked because there is no DNA. CDR1 is ENHRY and CDR2 is SYGVKD in the germline V gene. The CDR3 has 13 amino acids. The CDR3 region is CAISESDRTEQYF.

The rearrangement joins TRBV4-1 to TRBJ2-3; TCRdb indicates TRBD1, and absent DNA this call remains unverified. The CDR3 has 17 amino acids. Looked up from germline, CDR1 is MGHRA and CDR2 is YSYEKL. CDR3 region: CASSQDGAGGYADTQYF.

CDR3 in amino acids: CASSQDLGETYNEQFF. This chain uses TRBV3-1 with TRBJ2-1. Germline V CDR1 and CDR2: LGHDT, YNNKEL (reference sequence). The CDR3 totals 16 residues.

The chain recombines TRBV2 with TRBJ1-5; absent DNA, TCRdb's TRBD1 call cannot be checked. Germline-derived CDR1 and CDR2 are SNHLY and FYNNEI. This CDR3 is 14 amino acids long. This CDR3 is CASKGWVGNQPQHF.

This chain uses TRBV4-1 with TRBJ2-3. The CDR3 contains 16 residues. Germline CDR1 MGHRA, CDR2 YSYEKL. CDR3 amino acids: CASSPIGRAGTDTQYF.

The chain combines TRBV7-6 with TRBJ2-2; TCRdb's D call, TRBD2, is unchecked because there is no DNA. The CDR3 sequence is 16 residues long. CDR1 SGHVS and CDR2 FNYEAQ come from the germline V gene. The CDR3 sequence is CASSFLGQRHTGELFF. Using reference TRBV7-6 and TRBJ2-2 for the parts outside the CDR3, the full variable domain is GAGVSQSPRYKVTKRGQDVALRCDPISGHVSLYWYRQALGQGPEFLTYFNYEAQQDKSGLPNDRFSAERPEGSISTLTIQRTEQRDSAMYRCASSFLGQRHTGELFFGEGSRLTVL.

The chain joins TRBV5-4 to TRBJ2-1; lacking DNA, the TRBD2 call made by TCRdb goes unchecked. Germline CDR1 and CDR2: SGHNT and YYREEE (reference sequence). The CDR3 is 13 residues long. The CDR3 sequence is CASSFLGPNEQFF.

The chain combines TRBV9 with TRBJ2-5; as DNA is missing, the TRBD2 call by TCRdb cannot be tested. In germline, CDR1 is SGDLS, CDR2 YYNGEE. The CDR3 consists of 15 residues. CDR3 sequence reads: CASSAGNRLAETQYF.

V is TRBV29-1 and J is TRBJ2-1; TCRdb's D call of TRBD2 is untestable without DNA. The CDR3 spans 14 residues. In germline, CDR1 is SQVTM, CDR2 ANQGSEA. The CDR3 is CSVDWLGGGNEQFF.

The chain carries TRBV9 and TRBJ1-3; absent DNA, TCRdb's TRBD1 call cannot be checked. This CDR3 region has 15 residues. Looked up from germline, CDR1 is SGDLS and CDR2 is YYNGEE. The CDR3 loop reads CASSVEGVSGNTIYF.

The chain couples TRBV5-1 to TRBJ2-3; TCRdb picks TRBD1, but there is no DNA to check that call. Germline V gives CDR1 SGHRS, CDR2 YFSETQ. The CDR3 has 15 amino acids. CDR3: CASRADGGSTDTQYF.

This chain links TRBV20-1 with TRBJ2-3; the TCRdb D gene call, TRBD2, has no DNA to confirm it. This CDR3 has 14 amino acids. Germline V gives CDR1 DFQATT, CDR2 SNEGSKA (reference sequence). The CDR3 spells CSARVAGPGDTQYF.

V is TRBV7-2 and J is TRBJ1-3. This CDR3 has 13 amino acids. Germline CDR1 and CDR2: SGHTA and FQGNSA. CDR3 residues: CASSGNAGNTIYF.